The source of this T cell receptor (beta chain) is a study of response to subunit inactivated influenza vaccine. Study conclusions and caveats: T cells newly recruited by each seasonal influenza vaccination are few, the authors suggested.

The CDR3 is 16 amino acids. Germline CDR1 reads SGDLS; CDR2 reads YYNGEE. Trimming removed 4 bases at V and 3 bases at J, with 16 bases between. As to this clonotype: The antigen is unknown.

Each CDR3 protein gets one entry after TCRdb re-called the RT-PCR reads with MiXCR. The data show fewer than 650,000 distinct CDR3 sequences, under 15% seen once. This material consisted of PBMCs from blood, taken 35 to 45 days after vaccination. The clonotype originates from a man aged 50 or older who received an inactivated influenza vaccine. J is TRBJ2-2 and V is TRBV9; no clear D. The CDR3 DNA is TGTGCCAGCAGCCCCGTTTGGGATACCTACACCGGGGAGCTGTTTTTT. Translated: CASSPVWDTYTGELFF.